Included here is one T cell receptor (beta chain) sequence, with context. Its target is not known. Profiled with immunoSEQ multiplex PCR; TCRdb holds only in-frame clones, not every one. The sample consists of tens of thousands of clones, under 95% of them appearing once. The data are from a study of Tregs in tolerant kidney transplant recipients. Study conclusions and caveats: Tregs expanded with activated donor B cells seemed most donor-specific. Validation in larger populations is needed because few patients were studied.

Related graft donors supplied nonmyeloablative bone marrow transplants, and mixed chimerism was transient. Germline V gives CDR1 SEHNR, CDR2 FQNEAQ (reference sequence). The CDR3 spans 18 residues. Trimming left V 1 base short and J 0 bases short, with 16 bases between. The chain has TRBV7-9 and TRBJ2-1, with D hard to call. The receptor comes from a human patient who received a combined kidney and bone marrow transplant. Some T cells may originate from the graft donor. The sequenced sample was CD4+ T cells from blood (PBMCs), obtained 12 months after the transplant. In nucleotides, the CDR3 is TGTGCCAGCAGCTTAGGGTTCACAGTTTTGAGCTCCTACAATGAGCAGTTCTTC. It translates to CASSLGFTVLSSYNEQFF.